These T cell receptor beta chains were read from a single sample in a study of cytomegalovirus exposure and HLA in healthy donors. Generated by immunoSEQ multiplex PCR, the TCRdb table keeps only in-frame clones and is missing some. The sample records about 120,000 clones, roughly 66% being singletons. The material sequenced was PBMCs. Receptors were obtained from a man aged 18 to 29 in good health and CMV-seronegative. Both conserved end residues are part of each CDR3. Fields, in order: V gene, D gene, J gene, clone size, CDR3 DNA, CDR3 protein. The D gene is left open where the match is weak. Rows give clone size only sometimes, using once, few, many, or a class for an expanded clone.

V: TRBV6-1
D: NA
J: TRBJ1-4
size: NA
DNA: TGTGCCAGCAGCATGAACCCAGGACAAAATGAAAAACTGTTTTTT
CDR3: CASSMNPGQNEKLFF

V: TRBV7-9
D: NA
J: TRBJ2-1
size: NA
DNA: TGTGCCAGCAGCTCGGGCACTAGTACAAGGGTCTTC
CDR3: CASSSGTSTRVF

V: TRBV19
D: NA
J: TRBJ2-2
size: once
DNA: TGTGCCAGTAACGTCCGGAGCACCGGGGAGCTGTTTTTT
CDR3: CASNVRSTGELFF

V: TRBV30
D: TRBD2
J: TRBJ2-2
size: few
DNA: TGTGCCTGGAGCGGACTAGCGGGGGGTTACACCGGGGAGCTGTTTTTT
CDR3: CAWSGLAGGYTGELFF

V: TRBV5-1
D: TRBD2
J: TRBJ2-1
size: NA
DNA: TGCGCCAGCAGCGCGGGACTAGCGGGAGGGGGTGAGCAGTTCTTC
CDR3: CASSAGLAGGGEQFF

V: TRBV19
D: TRBD1
J: TRBJ2-6
size: NA
DNA: TGTGCCAGTAGGGGACAGGGGCCCGGGGCCAACGTCCTGACTTTC
CDR3: CASRGQGPGANVLTF

V: TRBV6-1
D: NA
J: TRBJ1-3
size: NA
DNA: TGTGCCAGCAGTATCGGCAGGGCCGCTGGAAACACCATATATTTT
CDR3: CASSIGRAAGNTIYF

V: TRBV18
D: NA
J: TRBJ1-1
size: NA
DNA: TGTGCCAGCTCCCCGTCGAAGCAGGTTCGAGCTGAAGCTTTCTTT
CDR3: CASSPSKQVRAEAFF

V: TRBV27
D: NA
J: TRBJ2-7
size: NA
DNA: TGTCCCAGCAGCTCCCTTGAGACACTGTCCTACGAGCAGTACTTC
CDR3: CPSSSLETLSYEQYF

V: TRBV28
D: NA
J: TRBJ1-2
size: few
DNA: TGTGCCAGCAGTTTGTCTTCAGGGTGGGCTAACTATGGCTACACCTTC
CDR3: CASSLSSGWANYGYTF

V: TRBV7-9
D: TRBD1
J: TRBJ1-2
size: NA
DNA: TGTGCCAGCAGCCCCCGAGGGGGACAGGGCAGCTACACCTTC
CDR3: CASSPRGGQGSYTF

V: TRBV9
D: TRBD1
J: TRBJ1-6
size: NA
DNA: TGTGCCAGCAGGGGACAGGGGGGGAATTCACCCCTCCACTTT
CDR3: CASRGQGGNSPLHF

V: TRBV25-1
D: NA
J: TRBJ2-5
size: few
DNA: TGTGCCAGCAGTGGACTAGAGACCCAGTACTTC
CDR3: CASSGLETQYF

V: TRBV7-2
D: NA
J: TRBJ1-2
size: NA
DNA: TGTGCCAGCAGCTTAGTACCGGGGAACTATGGCTACACCTTC
CDR3: CASSLVPGNYGYTF

V: TRBV15
D: NA
J: TRBJ2-1
size: NA
DNA: TGTGCCACCAGCAGAGGTCGGGAGCGGACCTACAATGAGCAGTTCTTC
CDR3: CATSRGRERTYNEQFF

V: TRBV29-1
D: NA
J: TRBJ2-6
size: NA
DNA: TGCAGCGTAAGCACCTCTGGGGCCAACGTCCTGACTTTC
CDR3: CSVSTSGANVLTF

V: TRBV28
D: NA
J: TRBJ2-6
size: NA
DNA: TGTGCCAGCAGCCTTTTACAAACTGGGGCCAACGTCCTGACTTTC
CDR3: CASSLLQTGANVLTF

V: TRBV6-5
D: TRBD2
J: TRBJ2-1
size: NA
DNA: TGTGCCTCCTATCGCGGGGGGGCCGAGAATGAGCAGTTCTTC
CDR3: CASYRGGAENEQFF

V: TRBV6-5
D: TRBD1
J: TRBJ1-3
size: NA
DNA: TGTGCCAGCAGTTCCAACAGGGGGCGTTCTGGAAACACCATATATTTT
CDR3: CASSSNRGRSGNTIYF

V: TRBV5-1
D: TRBD1
J: TRBJ2-7
size: NA
DNA: TGCGCCAGCAGCTATGGAGCGGCAGGGGGCTACGAGCAGTACTTC
CDR3: CASSYGAAGGYEQYF

V: TRBV10-3
D: TRBD2
J: TRBJ2-7
size: NA
DNA: TGTGCCACCAGATGGGGAGGGTTCTACGAGCAGTACTTC
CDR3: CATRWGGFYEQYF

V: TRBV18
D: NA
J: TRBJ1-2
size: NA
DNA: TGTGCCAGCTCACCATTAGAGGCAGACGTGGCTGGCTACACCTTC
CDR3: CASSPLEADVAGYTF

V: TRBV9
D: TRBD1
J: TRBJ2-1
size: NA
DNA: TGTGCCAGCAGCGTAGCCGGGACAGGGGGTTACAATGAGCAGTTCTTC
CDR3: CASSVAGTGGYNEQFF

V: TRBV7-8
D: TRBD1
J: TRBJ1-1
size: NA
DNA: TGTGCCAGCAGCTCCCGCGGGACAGACCCTGAAGCTTTCTTT
CDR3: CASSSRGTDPEAFF

V: TRBV6-5
D: NA
J: TRBJ2-5
size: NA
DNA: TGTGCCAGCAGTTACAAGCTAGGGGGAACCCAGTACTTC
CDR3: CASSYKLGGTQYF

V: TRBV7-9
D: NA
J: TRBJ1-1
size: NA
DNA: TGTGCCAGCAGCCGTAACGGGAACACTGAAGCTTTCTTT
CDR3: CASSRNGNTEAFF

V: TRBV30
D: NA
J: TRBJ1-5
size: NA
DNA: TGTGCCTGGAGGGGGCAGGGGAATCAGCCCCAGCATTTT
CDR3: CAWRGQGNQPQHF

V: TRBV7-8
D: NA
J: TRBJ2-6
size: few
DNA: TGTGCCAGCAGGGCAAATGGGGCCAACGTCCTGACTTTC
CDR3: CASRANGANVLTF

V: TRBV6-5
D: NA
J: TRBJ1-3
size: few
DNA: TGTGCCAGCAGTTACGGCGGGGGGCCTGGAAACACCATATATTTT
CDR3: CASSYGGGPGNTIYF

V: TRBV7-6
D: NA
J: TRBJ2-7
size: once
DNA: TGTGCCAGCAGCTCGAGCACAGACTACGAGCAGTACTTC
CDR3: CASSSSTDYEQYF

V: TRBV10-1
D: NA
J: TRBJ1-3
size: NA
DNA: TGCGCCAGCAGCGGCTCTGGAAACACCATATATTTT
CDR3: CASSGSGNTIYF

V: TRBV5-1
D: NA
J: TRBJ2-1
size: NA
DNA: TGCGCCAGCAGCTTGGACCCCAGGGGTGAGCAGTTCTTC
CDR3: CASSLDPRGEQFF

V: TRBV4-3
D: TRBD2
J: TRBJ2-3
size: once
DNA: TGCGCCAGCAGCCAAATTCGGCGGGAGCCAGATACGCAGTATTTT
CDR3: CASSQIRREPDTQYF

V: TRBV30
D: TRBD1
J: TRBJ1-3
size: NA
DNA: TGTGCCTGGAGTGTAGGAGGGGGCGGAAACACCATATATTTT
CDR3: CAWSVGGGGNTIYF

V: TRBV7-8
D: NA
J: TRBJ2-5
size: NA
DNA: TGTGCCAGCAGCTTAGGAGGATCAAGGGAGACCCAGTACTTC
CDR3: CASSLGGSRETQYF

V: TRBV5-1
D: TRBD2
J: TRBJ2-3
size: NA
DNA: TGCGCCAGCAGCTTTAGCGGGGGCCCTAGCACAGATACGCAGTATTTT
CDR3: CASSFSGGPSTDTQYF

V: TRBV7-2
D: TRBD1
J: TRBJ2-1
size: NA
DNA: TGTGCCAGCACAAGACAGGGCGGCAATGAGCAGTTCTTC
CDR3: CASTRQGGNEQFF

V: TRBV11-3
D: TRBD2
J: TRBJ2-2
size: NA
DNA: TGTGCCAGCAGCGGGACTAGCGGGAGTGGTTCCGGGGAGCTGTTTTTT
CDR3: CASSGTSGSGSGELFF

V: TRBV5-1
D: TRBD1
J: TRBJ2-5
size: NA
DNA: TGCGCCAGCAGCAAATCCGGGACAGAACAAGAGACCCAGTACTTC
CDR3: CASSKSGTEQETQYF

V: TRBV28
D: NA
J: TRBJ1-2
size: few
DNA: TGTGCCGTCTTAACAGGGTCGTTGGGCTACACCTTC
CDR3: CAVLTGSLGYTF

V: TRBV7-2
D: TRBD1
J: TRBJ2-7
size: NA
DNA: TGTGCCAGCAGCTTAACAGGGACAGGGTACGAGCAGTACTTC
CDR3: CASSLTGTGYEQYF

V: TRBV5-6
D: NA
J: TRBJ1-3
size: NA
DNA: TGTGCCAGCAGCTGGTCTGCGGGAAACACCATATATTTT
CDR3: CASSWSAGNTIYF

V: TRBV19
D: NA
J: TRBJ2-2
size: NA
DNA: TGTGCCAGTAGTCGGGGTACGACCGGGGAGCTGTTTTTT
CDR3: CASSRGTTGELFF

V: TRBV28
D: NA
J: TRBJ1-5
size: NA
DNA: TGTGCAACGACCCTAATGACAGGACGCAATCAGCCCCAGCATTTT
CDR3: CATTLMTGRNQPQHF

V: TRBV7-9
D: TRBD2
J: TRBJ2-7
size: NA
DNA: TGTGCCAGCAGAGGGACTAGTCACGAGCAGTACTTC
CDR3: CASRGTSHEQYF

V: TRBV28
D: NA
J: TRBJ1-2
size: NA
DNA: TGTGCCAGCAGTTTAACTAGCGGAGGATCTAACTATGGCTACACCTTC
CDR3: CASSLTSGGSNYGYTF

V: TRBV6-5
D: NA
J: TRBJ1-5
size: NA
DNA: TGTGCCAGCAGTTATATTTTTGAGAATCAGCCCCAGCATTTT
CDR3: CASSYIFENQPQHF

V: TRBV7-9
D: NA
J: TRBJ2-7
size: NA
DNA: TGTGCCAGCAGCTTAGTAACAGGGTTCTACGAGCAGTACTTC
CDR3: CASSLVTGFYEQYF

V: TRBV29-1
D: TRBD1
J: TRBJ2-1
size: few
DNA: TGCAGCGTTGTAGGGGGCGGAAACAATGAGCAGTTCTTC
CDR3: CSVVGGGNNEQFF

V: TRBV11-2
D: TRBD1
J: TRBJ1-3
size: NA
DNA: TGTGCCAGCAGCCCCCGGGACAGGTCTGCCTCTGGAAACACCATATATTTT
CDR3: CASSPRDRSASGNTIYF

V: TRBV4-2
D: NA
J: TRBJ2-3
size: NA
DNA: TGTGCCAGCAGCCAAGGGGTGGGCACAGGACAACGCACAGATACGCAGTATTTT
CDR3: CASSQGVGTGQRTDTQYF

V: TRBV29-1
D: NA
J: TRBJ2-5
size: NA
DNA: TGCAGCGTCCGGACGAGGGCCTTGGGGACCCAGTACTTC
CDR3: CSVRTRALGTQYF

V: TRBV28
D: NA
J: TRBJ2-7
size: NA
DNA: TGTGCCAGCAGTTTATGGAGCAACGAGCAGTACTTC
CDR3: CASSLWSNEQYF

V: TRBV9
D: NA
J: TRBJ2-3
size: NA
DNA: TGTGCCAGCAGCGTAGCAGGCAGCACAGATACGCAGTATTTT
CDR3: CASSVAGSTDTQYF

V: TRBV30
D: TRBD1
J: TRBJ2-2
size: NA
DNA: TGTGCCGTACCGGGACAGGGGCCTAACACCGGGGAGCTGTTTTTT
CDR3: CAVPGQGPNTGELFF

V: TRBV14
D: NA
J: TRBJ1-4
size: few
DNA: TGTGCCAGCAGCCAGGAACAGGGAGCGAATGAAAAACTGTTTTTT
CDR3: CASSQEQGANEKLFF

V: TRBV6-5
D: TRBD1
J: TRBJ1-2
size: NA
DNA: TGTGCCAGCAGTTTCAGGGACAGCTATGGCTACACCTTC
CDR3: CASSFRDSYGYTF

V: TRBV5-1
D: NA
J: TRBJ2-2
size: NA
DNA: TGCGCCAGCAGCTTGGAACTAGCAGTTGGGGCCGGGGAGCTGTTTTTT
CDR3: CASSLELAVGAGELFF

V: TRBV9
D: TRBD2
J: TRBJ2-1
size: NA
DNA: TGTGCCAGCAGCGTAAGGACTAGCGGGGGGACCTACAATGAGCAGTTCTTC
CDR3: CASSVRTSGGTYNEQFF